This TCR beta chain was identified during a study of blood T cell repertoires in COVID-19 (dated by TCRdb to 2018 to 2021). Study-level background: Samples from collaborators originated in the United States, Italy and Spain and spanned both the acute and convalescent phases of COVID-19. The prospective study material was composed of cDNA or gDNA derived from T cells, B-cell-depleted T cells, or PBMCs. The repertoires were made available in a free public database intended to serve as a resource for research on the immune response to SARS-CoV-2. Where available, HLA class I and class II types were obtained from metadata supplied by the sample provider rather than from assay-based typing. The samples were drawn from two sources: the first 160 participants of the ongoing ImmuneRACE study, and 950 to 1,500 subjects contributed by 6 global collaborators. A de-identified subject ID, COVID-19 status, age in years and sex were almost always included in the sample metadata. Subjects who had been exposed to COVID-19, were actively infected with it, or had recovered from it provided the deeply sampled blood TCRbeta repertoires that made up the dataset.

The CDR3 covers 15 residues, taking in both the cysteine and the phenylalanine. CDR3 DNA is the only sequence kept; it has 45 bases, read in frame from the first base. The CDR1 and CDR2 encoded by the germline V gene (reference sequence) are GTSNPN and SVGIG. In regard to this clone: There is no known antigen for this receptor. No base quality information exists; no much larger clone differs at one position.

The full study reports these points: The quantity of clinical and demographic metadata differed by source and by participant and was supplied without curation.

Each collaborating institution followed its own protocols to collect whole blood in K2EDTA tubes. For TCRbeta analysis, collaborators shipped samples in one of three forms: frozen whole blood, isolated PBMCs, or DNA extracted from either of those sample types. The immunoSEQ Assay, a bias-controlled multiplex PCR, was used to amplify TCRbeta CDR3 regions from genomic DNA. As for how the authors treated the data: The number of nucleated cells in each sample was estimated by amplification of reference gene primers within the assay. To quantify the absolute abundance of each unique TCRbeta CDR3 rearrangement, sequence reads were collapsed and filtered. For each sample, productive Simpson clonality was calculated as the square root of Simpson's diversity index over productive rearrangements. What TCRdb holds here is the immuneACCESS table cut down to in-frame rearrangements. Part of the clones is not present; checked against another copy, under half of the missing clones reflect an unresolved V gene, and the others are unexplained. V, J and clone size are those of that table, while D and trimming were read from the DNA. This sample has about 87,000 clones in its table, and about nine tenths of those were observed once. The leading ten clones occupy 4.5% to 5.5% of the sample.

The sequenced material came from peripheral blood. The rearranged chain carries TRBV30 and TRBJ2-1, and 8 junctional nucleotides match TRBD2. This sequence originates from a woman of 80 years or more with acute or convalescent COVID-19. The CDR3 loop reads CAESGGGTSYNEQFF. The nucleotide sequence reads as follows: TGTGCTGAGTCGGGCGGGGGGACCTCCTACAATGAGCAGTTCTTC.